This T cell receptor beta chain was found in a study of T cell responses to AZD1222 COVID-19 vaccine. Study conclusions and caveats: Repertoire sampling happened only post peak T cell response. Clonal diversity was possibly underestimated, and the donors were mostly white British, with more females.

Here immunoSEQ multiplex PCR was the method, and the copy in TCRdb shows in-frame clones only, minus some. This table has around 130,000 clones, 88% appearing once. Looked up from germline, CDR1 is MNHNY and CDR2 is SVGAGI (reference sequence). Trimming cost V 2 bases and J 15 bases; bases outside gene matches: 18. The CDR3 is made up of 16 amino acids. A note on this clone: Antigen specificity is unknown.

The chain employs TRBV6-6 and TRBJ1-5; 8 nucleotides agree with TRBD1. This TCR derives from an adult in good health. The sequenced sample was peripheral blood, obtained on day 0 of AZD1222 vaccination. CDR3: CASSYPRGQSGNRRHF. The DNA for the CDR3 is TGTGCCAGCAGTTACCCCAGGGGGCAGTCCGGAAATCGTCGGCATTTT.